This T cell receptor beta chain was sequenced in a study of blood T cell repertoires in COVID-19 (dated by TCRdb to 2019 to 2021). With regard to the full study: Samples covering the acute and convalescent phases of COVID-19 were provided by collaborators in the United States, Italy and Spain. The prospective study material was composed of cDNA or gDNA derived from T cells, B-cell-depleted T cells, or PBMCs. Subjects who had been exposed to COVID-19, were actively infected with it, or had recovered from it provided the deeply sampled blood TCRbeta repertoires that made up the dataset. The repertoires were released in a freely available public database meant as a resource for research on the immune response to SARS-CoV-2. The samples were drawn from two sources: the first 160 participants of the ongoing ImmuneRACE study, and 1,000 to 1,500 subjects contributed by 6 global collaborators. The sample metadata nearly always contained a de-identified subject ID, COVID-19 status, age in years and sex. Where HLA class I and class II types were available, the types were taken from metadata supplied by the sample provider, not from assay-based typing. What the work shows at the level of the full study, not this receptor alone: The quantity of clinical and demographic metadata differed by source and by participant and was supplied without curation.

The CDR1 and CDR2 encoded by the germline V gene are SGHTA and FQGNSA. V ends up 7 bases short and J 8 bases short, with an unmatched junction base count of 7. The CDR3 spans 13 residues, from the cysteine through the phenylalanine. The read is trimmed to its CDR3 DNA, 39 bases read in frame from base 1. This clone was observed a handful of times. Its specific antigen is unknown. No much larger clonotype is one base removed from it; base qualities were not supplied. Each collaborating institution followed its own protocols to collect whole blood in K2EDTA tubes. For TCRbeta analysis, collaborator samples were shipped as frozen whole blood, as isolated PBMCs, or as DNA extracted from either sample type. TCRbeta CDR3 regions were amplified from genomic DNA using the immunoSEQ Assay, a bias-controlled multiplex PCR. In the source study's methods: The number of nucleated cells in each sample was estimated from the amplification of reference gene primers within the assay. To quantify the absolute abundance of each unique TCRbeta CDR3 rearrangement, sequence reads were collapsed and filtered. For each sample, productive Simpson clonality was calculated as the square root of Simpson's diversity index over productive rearrangements. TCRdb mirrors the immuneACCESS table, restricted to in-frame sequences. Some clones are absent from its copies; in checked studies, under half trace to an unresolved V gene, and the reason for the others is unknown. The D gene and trimming were derived from the DNA, and the V and J assignments and clone size from that table. This sample comprises 150,000 to 200,000 clones, 88% of them detected only once. Clones ranked in the top ten supply 3.5% to 4.5% of the sample.

The chain couples TRBV7-2 to TRBJ1-2; TRBD1 agrees with 10 junctional bases. Sample: peripheral blood. The TCR sequence derives from a woman aged 30 to 39 with acute or convalescent COVID-19. Here is the DNA: TGTGCCAGCACCCTGACAGGGGGCGAAGGCTACACCTTC. The translation is CASTLTGGEGYTF.